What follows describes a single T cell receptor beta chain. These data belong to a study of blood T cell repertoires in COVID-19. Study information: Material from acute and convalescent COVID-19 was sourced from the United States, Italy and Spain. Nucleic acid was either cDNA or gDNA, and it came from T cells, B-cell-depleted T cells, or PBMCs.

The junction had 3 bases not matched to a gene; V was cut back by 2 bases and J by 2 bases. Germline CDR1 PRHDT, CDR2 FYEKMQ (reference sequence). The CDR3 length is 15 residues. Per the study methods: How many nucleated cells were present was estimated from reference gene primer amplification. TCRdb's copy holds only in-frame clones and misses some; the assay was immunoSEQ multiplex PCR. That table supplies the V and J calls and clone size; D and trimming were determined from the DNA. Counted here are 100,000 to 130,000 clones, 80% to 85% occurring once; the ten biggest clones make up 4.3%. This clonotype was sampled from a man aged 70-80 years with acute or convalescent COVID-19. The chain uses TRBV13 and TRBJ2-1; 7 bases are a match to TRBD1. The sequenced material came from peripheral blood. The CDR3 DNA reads TGTGCCAGCAGCTTACCACAGGGGACCTACAATGAGCAGTTCTTC. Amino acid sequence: CASSLPQGTYNEQFF.